These 18 T cell receptor beta chains originate from one sample sequenced in a study of cytomegalovirus exposure and HLA in healthy donors. A multiplex PCR was run with 60 Vbeta primers and 13 Jbeta primers. The method was immunoSEQ multiplex PCR; TCRdb's version includes in-frame clones alone and lacks a portion of them. This repertoire shows 180,000 or so clones, more than 60% found once; its top ten account for approximately 1.5%. The sample taken for sequencing was PBMCs. These receptors all stem from a man aged 18 to 30 in good health and CMV-seronegative.

The chain's CDR3 is CASSSWYTAYEQYF. The CDR3 DNA is TGTGCCAGTAGTTCGTGGTACACAGCCTACGAGCAGTACTTC. V usage is TRBV19 and J usage is TRBJ2-7; no clear D gene. Trimming left V 5 bases short and J 2 bases short, with 13 bases between. The germline CDR1 and CDR2 sequences are LNHDA and SQIVND (reference sequence). The CDR3 runs 14 residues.

As regards this clone: The junction departs from the called germline gene at one end, perhaps through a read error. Other nucleotide sequences in the sample specify the same CDR3. The genes are TRBV27 and TRBJ2-5, with 8 bases lining up with TRBD2. The CDR3 covers 16 residues. Germline V CDR1 and CDR2: MNHEY, SMNVEV (reference sequence). The CDR3 bases are TGCGCCAGCAGTTTATCTTCCGGGGGGGCCGTGAAGACCCAGTACTTC. It yields the protein CASSLSSGGAVKTQYF.

This chain uses TRBV6-5 with TRBJ1-4; 7 nucleotides line up with TRBD1. Trimming at V came to 7 bases and at J to 6 bases, leaving 8 bases not matched to a gene. The CDR3 sequence is 14 residues long. Germline V gene data show CDR1 as MNHEY and CDR2 as SVGAGI. CDR3 DNA sequence: TGTGCCAGCAACCGAGGCGGGACAGATGAAAAACTGTTTTTT. Protein sequence: CASNRGGTDEKLFF.

This chain connects TRBV7-9 to TRBJ1-2, with D maybe TRBD1 (5 bases). Germline lookup yields CDR1 SEHNR and CDR2 FQNEAQ (reference sequence). The CDR3 is made up of 14 amino acids. The V end was cut by 5 bases, the J end by 1 base, with 11 bases between. The CDR3 spells CASSIDSYNYGYTF. DNA for the CDR3: TGTGCCAGCAGCATCGACAGTTATAACTATGGCTACACCTTC.

The rearrangement uses TRBV4-3 and TRBJ1-2; no reliable D call. V was shortened by 1 base and J by 4 bases, with 10 bases between the two germline ends. The germline CDR1 and CDR2 sequences are LGHNA and YSLEER. The CDR3 is 14 residues long. As DNA, the CDR3 is TGCGCCAGCAGCCAAGTTGAGGTCGGCTATGGCTACACCTTC. As protein: CASSQVEVGYGYTF.

The chain employs TRBV11-2 and TRBJ2-7, with 10 positions matching TRBD2. This CDR3 contains 15 residues. J was trimmed by 4 bases and V by 0 bases; bases with no gene match: 3. In germline, CDR1 is SGHAT, CDR2 FQNNGV. This CDR3 reads CASSLEASGGYEQYF. The CDR3 DNA follows: TGTGCCAGCAGCTTAGAGGCTAGCGGGGGTTACGAGCAGTACTTC.

This chain connects TRBV6-1 to TRBJ2-2; 9 bases match TRBD2. The V gene's germline CDR1 is MNHNS and CDR2 SASEGT. Trimming removed 1 base from V and 4 bases from J; junction bases left unmatched: 7. The CDR3 is 17 amino acids. As DNA, the CDR3 is TGTGCCAGCAGTGAAGACGCGGGGGGGCCGGGCACCGGGGAGCTGTTTTTT. The encoded protein is CASSEDAGGPGTGELFF.

The rearrangement uses TRBV19 and TRBJ1-5, with D maybe TRBD1 (5 bases). CDR3 length equals 13 residues. Trimming removed 11 bases from V and 9 bases from J, with 20 bases in between. Germline loops: CDR1 LNHDA, CDR2 SQIVND (reference sequence). CDR3 bases: TGTGCCTCCAATGGGAACAGGCCAACGCCCCAGCATTTT. Amino acid sequence: CASNGNRPTPQHF.

This clone was detected a few times. This sequence joins TRBV9 and TRBJ1-1; possibly TRBD1 for D (6 bases). Germline V lookup: CDR1 SGDLS, CDR2 YYNGEE. This CDR3 spans 15 amino acids. The ends were cut back, 4 bases at V and 6 bases at J, with 19 bases in the middle. CDR3 in amino acids: CASSSGAWGTAEAFF. CDR3 nucleotides: TGTGCCAGCAGCTCAGGGGCGTGGGGCACAGCTGAAGCTTTCTTT.

The rearrangement links TRBV7-8 to TRBJ1-5, with 11 nucleotides matching TRBD1. Germline loops: CDR1 SGHVS, CDR2 FQNEAQ. V trimming: 5 bases; J trimming: 3 bases; junction bases outside the gene matches: 12. This CDR3 region has 18 residues. The DNA of the CDR3 is TGTGCCAGCAGCCGGACAGGGGGCGGCGGGGGGTCCAATCAGCCCCAGCATTTT. Translating gives CASSRTGGGGGSNQPQHF.

This clone was seen only a few times. The chain's CDR3 is CASSKTLDRSRLRQPQHF. The CDR3 DNA is TGTGCCAGTAGTAAAACCCTGGACAGGTCGCGCCTCCGGCAGCCCCAGCATTTT. This chain links TRBV19 with TRBJ1-5; TRBD1 aligns across 7 bases. The CDR3 loop spans 18 amino acids. J lost 7 bases, V lost 4 bases, and 19 bases had no gene match. Germline CDR1 reads LNHDA; CDR2 reads SQIVND (reference sequence).

The rearrangement joins TRBV4-3 to TRBJ1-4; D is possibly TRBD1 (5 bases). Germline assignment: CDR1 LGHNA and CDR2 YSLEER. V was trimmed by 4 bases and J by 1 base, leaving 13 bases between them. The CDR3 loop spans 16 amino acids. DNA for the CDR3: TGCGCCAGCAGCCTATCCCGGGGGGGAACTAATGAAAAACTGTTTTTT. Protein sequence: CASSLSRGGTNEKLFF.

The rearrangement joins TRBV10-3 to TRBJ1-2; D remains ambiguous. Per germline, CDR1 ENHRY and CDR2 SYGVKD. The CDR3 is 16 amino acids. Trimming took off 3 bases at V and 0 bases at J, with 14 bases between the two ends. The CDR3: CAISEPPTTANYGYTF. CDR3 in DNA: TGTGCCATCAGTGAACCCCCGACAACCGCTAACTATGGCTACACCTTC.

Written as DNA, the CDR3 is TGTGCCAGCAGCTTTATAATCCTTAGCGGGGCCCGCACAGATACGCAGTATTTT. Residues: CASSFIILSGARTDTQYF. The chain joins TRBV7-2 to TRBJ2-3, with 8 bases fitting TRBD2. The germline V gene encodes CDR1 SGHTA and CDR2 FQGNSA. V trimming: 3 bases; J trimming: 1 base; junction bases outside the gene matches: 12. This CDR3 contains 18 residues.

The V call is TRBV2, the J call TRBJ2-2; D unresolved. Trimming cost V 3 bases and J 2 bases, with 7 bases left between them. Germline V CDR1 and CDR2: SNHLY, FYNNEI. The CDR3 sequence is 14 residues long. The CDR3 DNA reads as TGTGCCAGCAGTGAGAGGTTTAACACCGGGGAGCTGTTTTTT. Translating it yields CASSERFNTGELFF.

The V call is TRBV5-6, the J call TRBJ2-7; 7 bases are shared with TRBD1. Germline assignment: CDR1 SGHDT and CDR2 YYEEEE. V lost 2 bases, J lost 7 bases, and 6 bases stayed unmatched. This CDR3 spans 13 amino acids. CDR3 sequence: CASSLRGGREQYF. As DNA, the CDR3 is TGTGCCAGCAGCTTAAGAGGGGGCCGGGAGCAGTACTTC.

The CDR3 DNA reads TGTGCCGGCGACAGGGTTGGGGCCAACGTCCTGACTTTC. This gives the protein CAGDRVGANVLTF. This chain uses TRBV30 with TRBJ2-6, with 7 bases identical to TRBD1. Germline V gene sequence: CDR1 GTSNPN, CDR2 SVGIG (reference sequence). After removal of 8 bases from V and 3 bases from J, the junction contained 4 bases not matched to a gene. The CDR3 is 13 residues long. The variable domain in full, with the rest retrieved from reference TRBV30 and TRBJ2-6, is SQTIHQWPATLVQPVGSPLSLECTVEGTSNPNLYWYRQAAGRGLQLLFYSVGIGQISSEVPQNLSASRPQDRQFILSSKKLLLSDSGFYLCAGDRVGANVLTFGAGSRLTVL.

This chain uses TRBV7-2 with TRBJ2-1, with D maybe TRBD2 (6 bases). Trimming shortened V by 1 base and J by 8 bases, and 18 bases separated the two germline ends. Germline CDR1 SGHTA, CDR2 FQGNSA. There are 16 residues in the CDR3. CDR3 sequence (DNA): TGTGCCAGCAGCTTAGTCGGGCGGGGACGTTCACATGAGCAGTTCTTC. Its translation is CASSLVGRGRSHEQFF.